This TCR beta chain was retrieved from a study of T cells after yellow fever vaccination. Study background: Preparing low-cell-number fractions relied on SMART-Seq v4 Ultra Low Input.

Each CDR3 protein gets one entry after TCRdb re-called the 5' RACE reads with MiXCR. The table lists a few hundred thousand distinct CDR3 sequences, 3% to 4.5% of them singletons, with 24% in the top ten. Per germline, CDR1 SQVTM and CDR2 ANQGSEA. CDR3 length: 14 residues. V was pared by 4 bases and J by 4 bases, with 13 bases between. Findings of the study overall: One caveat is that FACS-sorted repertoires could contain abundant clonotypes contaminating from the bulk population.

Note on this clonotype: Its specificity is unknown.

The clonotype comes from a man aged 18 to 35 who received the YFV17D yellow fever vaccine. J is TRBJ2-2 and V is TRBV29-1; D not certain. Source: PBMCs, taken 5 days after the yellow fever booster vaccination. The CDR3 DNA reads TGCAGCGTTGTAGATGATGAGAGCACCGGGGAGCTGTTTTTT. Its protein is CSVVDDESTGELFF.